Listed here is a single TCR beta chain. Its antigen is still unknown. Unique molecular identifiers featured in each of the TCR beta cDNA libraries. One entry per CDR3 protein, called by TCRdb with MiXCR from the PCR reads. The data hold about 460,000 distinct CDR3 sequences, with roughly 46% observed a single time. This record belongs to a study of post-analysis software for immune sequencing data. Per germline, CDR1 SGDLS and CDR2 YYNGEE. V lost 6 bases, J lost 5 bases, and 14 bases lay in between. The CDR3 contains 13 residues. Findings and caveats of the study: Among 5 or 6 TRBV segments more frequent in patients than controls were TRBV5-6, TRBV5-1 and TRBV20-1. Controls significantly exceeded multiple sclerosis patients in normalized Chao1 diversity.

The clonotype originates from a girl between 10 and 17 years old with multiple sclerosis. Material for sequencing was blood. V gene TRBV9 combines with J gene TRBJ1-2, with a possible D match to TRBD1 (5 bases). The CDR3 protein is CASTRDGLYGYTF. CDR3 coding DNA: TGTGCCAGCACCAGGGACGGTCTATATGGCTACACCTTC.